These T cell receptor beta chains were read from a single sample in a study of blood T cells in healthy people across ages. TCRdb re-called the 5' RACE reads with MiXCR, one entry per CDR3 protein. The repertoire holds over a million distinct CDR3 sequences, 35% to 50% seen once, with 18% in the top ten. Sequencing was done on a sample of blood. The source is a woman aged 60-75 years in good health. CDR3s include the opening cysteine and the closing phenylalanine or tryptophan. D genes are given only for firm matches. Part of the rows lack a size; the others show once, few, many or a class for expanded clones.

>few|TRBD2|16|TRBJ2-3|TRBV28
CASSWGTSGRTDTQYF
TGTGCCAGCAGTTGGGGGACTAGCGGACGCACAGATACGCAGTATTTT
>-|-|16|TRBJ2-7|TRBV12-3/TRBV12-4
CASSILPGPRPYGQYF
TGTGCCAGCAGTATACTGCCGGGACCACGACCCTACGGGCAGTACTTC
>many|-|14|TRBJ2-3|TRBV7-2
CASSFPTREATQYF
TGTGCCAGCAGCTTCCCCACCAGGGAGGCTACGCAGTATTTT
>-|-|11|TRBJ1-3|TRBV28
CASTSGNTIYF
TGTGCCAGCACCTCTGGAAACACCATATATTTT
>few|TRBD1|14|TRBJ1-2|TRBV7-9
CASSSRGQDYGYTF
TGTGCCAGCAGCTCTAGGGGGCAGGACTATGGCTACACCTTC
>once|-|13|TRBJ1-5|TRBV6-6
CASGRRGNQPQHF
TGTGCCAGCGGGCGACGGGGGAATCAGCCCCAGCATTTT
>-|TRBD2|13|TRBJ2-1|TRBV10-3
CAIGEREGGEQFF
TGTGCCATCGGTGAACGGGAGGGCGGCGAGCAGTTCTTC
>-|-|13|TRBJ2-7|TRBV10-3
CAIRTIGIYEQYF
TGTGCCATCAGAACGATAGGCATATACGAGCAGTACTTC
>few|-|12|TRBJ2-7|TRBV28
CASSRQRYEQYF
TGTGCCAGCAGTCGACAGCGCTACGAGCAGTACTTC
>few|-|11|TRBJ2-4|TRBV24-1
CATSDFGIQYF
TGTGCCACCAGTGATTTTGGCATTCAGTACTTC